Each of the 20 T cell receptor beta chains below was sequenced from the same sample in a study of T-cell reconstitution after alpha-beta-depleted transplantation in children. Preparation of the TCRbeta library used unique molecular identifiers. TCRdb re-called the PCR reads through MiXCR, storing one row per CDR3 protein. The sample records some 830,000 distinct CDR3 sequences, under 20% being singletons. The material was PBMCs, mostly from graft donor cells, obtained 360 days after TCRalphabeta/CD19-depleted stem cell transplant. These receptors came from a male patient between 5 and 17 years old who had a stem cell transplant for acute lymphoblastic leukemia, so the T cells may come from the graft donor.

The chain uses TRBV4-1 and TRBJ2-1, with 7 nucleotides matching TRBD2. The V gene end was trimmed by 7 bases and the J gene end by 6 bases; junction bases not matched to a gene: 12. The length of the CDR3 is 15 residues. CDR1 MGHRA and CDR2 YSYEKL come from the germline V gene. The CDR3 spells CASMARRETANEQFF. DNA for the CDR3: TGCGCCAGCATGGCTAGGCGGGAGACGGCCAATGAGCAGTTCTTC.

The J gene is TRBJ2-7, the V gene TRBV4-1; 9 positions agree with TRBD2. The CDR3 is 19 amino acids. Germline trimming cut 0 bases from V and 1 base from J; bases unmatched to any gene: 13. CDR1 is MGHRA and CDR2 is YSYEKL in the germline V gene. The CDR3 sequence is CASSQDPIVAGDPSYEQYF. The CDR3 bases are TGCGCCAGCAGCCAAGATCCAATAGTAGCGGGAGACCCATCCTACGAGCAGTACTTC.

This clonotype came up many times. One junction end disagrees with the germline gene, perhaps due to a read error. This sequence joins TRBV27 and TRBJ2-7; D remains ambiguous. This CDR3 is 12 amino acids long. Germline V CDR1 and CDR2: MNHEY, SMNVEV (reference sequence). CDR3 loop: CASSLWGYEQYF. DNA of the CDR3: TGTGCCAGCAGCTTATGGGGATACGAGCAGTACTTC.

This chain links TRBV6-5 with TRBJ2-6, with 7 bases matching TRBD2. In germline, CDR1 is MNHEY, CDR2 SVGAGI. After removal of 4 bases from V and 0 bases from J, the junction contained 6 bases not matched to a gene. CDR3 length: 17 residues. The CDR3 is CASSWDGRISGANVLTF. Written as DNA, the CDR3 is TGTGCCAGCAGTTGGGACGGGAGGATCTCTGGGGCCAACGTCCTGACTTTC.

This clonotype was seen ten or more times. The chain carries TRBV6-4 and TRBJ2-1; D is ambiguous. Germline lookup yields CDR1 MRHNA and CDR2 SNTAGT. The CDR3 loop spans 19 amino acids. With 0 bases removed from V and 1 base from J, the gap between germline ends came to 19 bases. CDR3 sequence reads: CASSDSSPTNALSYNEQFF. CDR3 sequence (DNA): TGTGCCAGCAGTGACTCGTCTCCTACTAACGCCCTTTCCTACAATGAGCAGTTCTTC.

This clonotype was counted at least ten times. This chain connects TRBV12-3 or TRBV12-4 to TRBJ1-5; 7 bases line up with TRBD1. CDR3 length equals 13 residues. J was trimmed by 5 bases and V by 6 bases; bases with no gene match: 4. CDR3 nucleotide sequence: TGTGCCAGCAGCCGGGACAGACATCAGCCCCAGCATTTT. Residues: CASSRDRHQPQHF.

The V call is TRBV2, the J call TRBJ2-5; the match to TRBD2 covers 7 bases. J gave up 5 bases and V 0 bases, and 24 bases lay outside the gene matches. This CDR3 has 21 amino acids. Per the germline V gene, CDR1 is SNHLY and CDR2 is FYNNEI. In DNA form, the CDR3 reads TGTGCCAGCAGTGAAGCGCTTCAGAGGACTAGTTTTCCCCCCCGGTGGGAGACCCAGTACTTC. Its translation is CASSEALQRTSFPPRWETQYF.

This clonotype was counted only a few times. The chain's CDR3 is CSVGGGGRTQYF. In DNA, the CDR3 is TGCAGCGTTGGGGGTGGAGGGCGTACGCAGTATTTT. The chain combines TRBV29-1 with TRBJ2-3; a possible D gene is TRBD2 (6 bases). Between the trimmed V and J ends, which lost 4 bases and 8 bases, there was a span of 13 bases. The CDR3 extends over 12 amino acids. Germline-derived CDR1 and CDR2 are SQVTM and ANQGSEA.

The chain has TRBV6-5 and TRBJ2-2, with TRBD1 as a possible D gene (5 bases). V lost 6 bases, J lost 2 bases, and 10 bases lay in between. CDR1 is MNHEY and CDR2 is SVGAGI in the germline V gene. The CDR3 is 14 amino acids. The CDR3 nucleotides read TGTGCCAGCAGATACAGGCTAAACACCGGGGAGCTGTTTTTT. It is translated as CASRYRLNTGELFF.

This clonotype was recorded a few times. The chain couples TRBV29-1 to TRBJ1-4; possibly TRBD1 for D (5 bases). The germline V and J ends were trimmed by 7 bases and 8 bases, with 23 bases remaining between them. The germline gives CDR1 SQVTM, CDR2 ANQGSEA. The CDR3 extends over 15 amino acids. CDR3 protein: CSAQKASGELEKLFF. In DNA, the CDR3 is TGCAGCGCCCAGAAAGCCTCGGGGGAGCTAGAAAAACTGTTTTTT.

This clonotype has a handful of counts. The V gene is TRBV29-1, the J gene TRBJ1-1; D is unclear. Trimming removed 5 bases from V and 6 bases from J, with 7 bases in between. The CDR3 extends over 10 amino acids. The germline CDR1 and CDR2 sequences are SQVTM and ANQGSEA. CDR3 loop: CSVSLPEAFF. CDR3 in DNA: TGCAGCGTTAGCCTACCTGAAGCTTTCTTT.

This clonotype is a singleton in its sample. The chain employs TRBV7-7 and TRBJ2-3, with TRBD1 matching 7 bases. Looked up from germline, CDR1 is SSHAT and CDR2 is FNYEAQ (reference sequence). Trimming removed 5 bases from V and 4 bases from J; junction bases left unmatched: 3. The CDR3 runs 13 residues. CDR3 in amino acids: CASSNDRADTQYF. CDR3 bases: TGTGCCAGCAGCAACGACAGGGCAGATACGCAGTATTTT.

This clonotype was seen a few times. This chain uses TRBV12-3 or TRBV12-4 with TRBJ2-2, with D maybe TRBD1 (5 bases). The CDR3 has 14 residues. The V end lost 8 bases, the J end lost 2 bases, and 12 bases lay between the germline ends. CDR3 sequence reads: CASADSYNTGELFF. In DNA, the CDR3 is TGTGCCAGCGCCGACAGTTATAACACCGGGGAGCTGTTTTTT.

This clonotype was recorded a few times. V gene TRBV15 combines with J gene TRBJ2-1; the match to TRBD2 covers 12 bases. Germline lookup yields CDR1 LNHNV and CDR2 YYDKDF (reference sequence). Trimming took 3 bases from V and 10 from J; bases not matched to a gene: 4. There are 14 residues in the CDR3. As DNA, the CDR3 is TGTGCCACCAGCAGGACTAGCGGGAGTAAGGAGCAGTTCTTC. This translates into CATSRTSGSKEQFF.

This clonotype appeared a few times. The chain joins TRBV29-1 to TRBJ1-1, with D tentatively TRBD1 (5 bases). Germline loops: CDR1 SQVTM, CDR2 ANQGSEA. The CDR3 has 11 residues. Trimming cost V 3 bases and J 11 bases, with 13 bases left between them. This chain's CDR3 is CSVESGGGAFF. The CDR3 DNA is TGCAGCGTTGAGAGCGGCGGGGGGGCTTTCTTT.

This rearrangement joins TRBV5-1 to TRBJ1-1; 8 positions match TRBD1. The CDR3 contains 16 residues. Trimming took 1 base from V and 0 from J; bases not matched to a gene: 5. Germline loops: CDR1 SGHRS, CDR2 YFSETQ. The CDR3 reads CASSLSAGGMNTEAFF. The CDR3 DNA reads TGCGCCAGCAGCTTGTCTGCAGGGGGCATGAACACTGAAGCTTTCTTT.

The chain links TRBV24-1 to TRBJ2-3; possibly TRBD2 for D (5 bases). The CDR3 totals 14 residues. CDR1 KGHDR and CDR2 SFDVKD come from the germline V gene. The V end was cut by 4 bases, the J end by 7 bases, with 14 bases between. The CDR3 loop reads CATSDQDLLNTQYF. DNA for the CDR3: TGTGCCACCAGTGACCAGGACTTGCTGAATACGCAGTATTTT.

This chain connects TRBV9 to TRBJ1-5; D is unclear. CDR3 length: 15 residues. Trimming left V 0 bases short and J 8 bases short, with 15 bases between. Germline V gives CDR1 SGDLS, CDR2 YYNGEE. The CDR3 is CASSVEGVYGEPQHF. DNA of the CDR3: TGTGCCAGCAGCGTAGAAGGAGTCTACGGGGAGCCCCAGCATTTT.

There are many counts of this clonotype. This chain uses TRBV11-2 with TRBJ2-5; 10 bases are shared with TRBD1. Germline V gene sequence: CDR1 SGHAT, CDR2 FQNNGV. Trimming took 6 bases from V and 3 from J; bases not matched to a gene: 7. This CDR3 comprises 15 residues. For the CDR3, the DNA is TGTGCCAGCAGAAGACCCGGGACAGGGGAAGAGACCCAGTACTTC. Translation gives CASRRPGTGEETQYF.

This clonotype was seen at least ten times. The CDR3 region is CASSHRGLPYNEQFF. The CDR3 DNA is TGTGCCAGCAGCCACCGGGGGTTACCCTACAATGAGCAGTTCTTC. V and J are TRBV14 and TRBJ2-1; the D gene is possibly TRBD2 (6 bases). V shed 3 bases and J shed 2 bases, with 11 bases lying between them. This CDR3 region has 15 residues. The germline V gene encodes CDR1 SGHDN and CDR2 FVKESK.